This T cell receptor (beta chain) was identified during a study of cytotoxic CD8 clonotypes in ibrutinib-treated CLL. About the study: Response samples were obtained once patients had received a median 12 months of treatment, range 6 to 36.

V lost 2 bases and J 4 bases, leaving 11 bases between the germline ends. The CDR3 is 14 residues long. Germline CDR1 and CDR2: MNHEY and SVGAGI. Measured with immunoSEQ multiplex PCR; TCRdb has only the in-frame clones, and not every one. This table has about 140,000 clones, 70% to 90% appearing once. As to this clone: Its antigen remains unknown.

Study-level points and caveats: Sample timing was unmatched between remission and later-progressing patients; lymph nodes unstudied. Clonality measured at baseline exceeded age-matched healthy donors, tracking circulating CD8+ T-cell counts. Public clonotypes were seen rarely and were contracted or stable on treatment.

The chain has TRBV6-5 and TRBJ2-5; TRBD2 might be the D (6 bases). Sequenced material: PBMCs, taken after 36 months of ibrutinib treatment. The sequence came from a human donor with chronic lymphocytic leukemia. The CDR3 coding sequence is TGTGCCAGCAGTTACACCGGGAGCCGAGAGACCCAGTACTTC. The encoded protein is CASSYTGSRETQYF.